A single T cell receptor (beta chain) is shown here with its context. Its specificity is not known. Sequencing used immunoSEQ multiplex PCR; TCRdb keeps in-frame clones, though not all of them. The table includes fewer than 120,000 clones, around 80% detected once. V dropped 6 bases and J dropped 6 bases, with 9 bases sitting between them. The CDR3 is 13 residues long. Germline V gene lookup returns CDR1 SGHTA and CDR2 FQGNSA. These data are taken from a study of T cell responses to AZD1222 COVID-19 vaccine. Across the study: Analysis merged second doses at about 4 or about 12 weeks.

Study-level findings and limits: Reportedly, nearly half the spike-specific TCRs target unmutated variant regions. AZD1222 recipients seropositive at baseline numbered only six.

The V gene is TRBV7-2, the J gene TRBJ1-6, with a weak D call TRBD1 (5 bases). The input for sequencing was peripheral blood, taken on day 0 of AZD1222 vaccination. The clonotype originates from an adult in good health. The CDR3 is CASRGTANSPLHF. For the CDR3, the DNA is TGTGCCAGCAGAGGGACGGCTAATTCACCCCTCCACTTT.